One sample yielded the 23 T cell receptor beta chains listed below, sequenced in a study of metastatic and nonmetastatic thyroid tumors. With MiXCR, TCRdb reprocessed the PCR reads. The table has about 40,000 clones, over 9.5% seen once. Every patient underwent thyroid surgery untreated. Sequenced sample: blood. The receptor source for this set is a female donor with papillary thyroid cancer or a benign thyroid nodule (not recorded which). Some clones in this sample may be carry-over from other donors' samples.

This clone came up a few times. The junction and the germline gene differ at one end; a read error may be behind it. The rearrangement uses TRBV24-1 and TRBJ2-5; D is undetermined. Germline V lookup: CDR1 KGHDR, CDR2 SFDVKD. This CDR3 region has 15 residues. As DNA, the CDR3 is TGTGCCACCAGTGATACCCGCGGAACTCAAGAGAACCAGTACTTC. Translating it yields CATSDTRGTQENQYF.

The V gene is TRBV20-1, the J gene TRBJ2-1; 8 positions match TRBD2. The germline V gene has CDR1 DFQATT and CDR2 SNEGSKA (reference sequence). V was clipped by 6 bases and J by 2 bases; unmatched bases: 6. The CDR3 has 14 amino acids. In nucleotides, the CDR3 is TGCAGTGCGGTACTAGCGGTGGCCTACAATGAGCAGTTCTTC. It encodes CSAVLAVAYNEQFF.

In this sample, this clone turned up many times. V usage is TRBV3-1 and J usage is TRBJ2-5; D might be TRBD2 (5 bases). Between the trimmed V and J ends, which lost 1 base and 4 bases, there was a span of 16 bases. CDR3 size: 16 residues. The germline V gene has CDR1 LGHDT and CDR2 YNNKEL (reference sequence). CDR3 region: CASSQVANQKGETQYF. The CDR3 DNA is TGTGCCAGCAGCCAAGTAGCGAATCAAAAGGGAGAGACCCAGTACTTC.

This clone has at least ten counts. V usage is TRBV12-3 or TRBV12-4 and J usage is TRBJ2-7; TRBD1 matches at 8 bases. CDR3 size: 14 residues. J lost 3 bases, V lost 5 bases, and 6 bases had no gene match. The CDR3 DNA follows: TGTGCCAGCAGTCCAAGGACAGGGAGCTACGAGCAGTACTTC. It is translated as CASSPRTGSYEQYF.

This clone has only a few counts. The chain has TRBV7-3 and TRBJ2-7; D is perhaps TRBD1 or TRBD2 (5 bases each). The V gene's germline CDR1 is SGHTA and CDR2 FQGTGA. The CDR3 covers 12 residues. V lost 6 bases, J lost 7 bases, and 13 bases lay in between. CDR3 nucleotides: TGTGCCAGCAGACTCAGGGAGAGAGAGCAGTACTTC. This gives the protein CASRLREREQYF.

This clone was recorded many times. The rearrangement joins TRBV7-9 to TRBJ1-2, with D tentatively TRBD1 (5 bases). CDR3 length: 13 amino acids. Trimming shortened V by 5 bases and J by 6 bases, and 13 bases separated the two germline ends. The germline V gene has CDR1 SEHNR and CDR2 FQNEAQ (reference sequence). The CDR3 loop is CASSLAGRDGYTF. CDR3 bases: TGTGCCAGCAGCCTCGCAGGGAGGGATGGCTACACCTTC.

In its sample, this clone was seen a few times. V usage is TRBV27 and J usage is TRBJ1-5; D may be TRBD1 (5 bases). Trimming stripped 7 bases from V and 4 bases from J, with 17 bases between. In germline, CDR1 is MNHEY, CDR2 SMNVEV (reference sequence). CDR3 length equals 15 residues. Here the CDR3 DNA reads TGTGCCAGCATGCGGGAGCAGGGTTGGAATCAGCCCCAGCATTTT. It is translated as CASMREQGWNQPQHF.

This clone has a count of ten or more. V usage is TRBV7-2 and J usage is TRBJ2-1; TRBD2 matches 14 bases. Per germline, CDR1 SGHTA and CDR2 FQGNSA. The CDR3 contains 21 residues. V was clipped by 5 bases and J by 0 bases; unmatched bases: 15. CDR3 nucleotides: TGTGCCAGCAGCACCCCCCGGACTAGCGGGAGGAACCCGAGCTCCTACAATGAGCAGTTCTTC. It is translated as CASSTPRTSGRNPSSYNEQFF. The variable domain in full, completed from reference TRBV7-2 and TRBJ2-1, reads GAGVSQSPSNKVTEKGKDVELRCDPISGHTALYWYRQSLGQGLEFLIYFQGNSAPDKSGLPSDRFSAERTGGSVSTLTIQRTQQEDSAVYLCASSTPRTSGRNPSSYNEQFFGPGTRLTVL.

At least ten counts were recorded for this clone. V and J are TRBV7-2 and TRBJ2-1, with 11 positions matching TRBD2. J gave up 8 bases and V 1 base, and 7 bases lay outside the gene matches. This CDR3 contains 16 residues. Per the germline V gene, CDR1 is SGHTA and CDR2 is FQGNSA. CDR3 sequence reads: CASSLGGSGRGDEQFF. Here the CDR3 DNA reads TGTGCCAGCAGCTTAGGTGGTAGCGGGAGGGGGGATGAGCAGTTCTTC.

This clone was recorded many times. Just one base apart from a much larger clone, this may be a read error. The J gene is TRBJ2-7, the V gene TRBV10-1; D might be TRBD1 or TRBD2, each matching 5 bases. There are 14 residues in the CDR3. Per the germline V gene, CDR1 is WNHNN and CDR2 is SYGVQD (reference sequence). V lost 5 bases and J lost 6, with 17 bases in between. The CDR3 nucleotides read TGCGCCAGCAGTCGGGGCATCGGATTCTCCGAGCAGTACTTC. This encodes CASSRGIGFSEQYF.

This clone was recorded at least ten times. A much larger clone differs by one base, so this may be a read error. This same CDR3 is encoded by further DNA sequences in the sample. This chain joins TRBV7-2 and TRBJ2-7, with a tentative D call TRBD1 (6 bases). The V gene's germline CDR1 is SGHTA and CDR2 FQGNSA. This CDR3 comprises 12 residues. The DNA for the CDR3 is TGTGCCAGTAGCTTAACAGGGCGCGAGCAGTACTTC. Encoded protein: CASSLTGREQYF.

CDR3 bases: TGTGCCAGCCTCTCGGAGGGTGGGTTCACTGAAGCTTTCTTT. It specifies CASLSEGGFTEAFF. This chain joins TRBV2 and TRBJ1-1; D is ambiguous. V gave up 8 bases and J gave up 4 bases, with 17 bases separating them. Per germline, CDR1 SNHLY and CDR2 FYNNEI. This CDR3 spans 14 amino acids.

The chain uses TRBV30 and TRBJ1-2, with D possibly TRBD1 on 5 matching bases. Trimming stripped 8 bases from V and 3 bases from J, with 13 bases between. The germline V gene encodes CDR1 GTSNPN and CDR2 SVGIG (reference sequence). This CDR3 has 12 residues. The DNA for the CDR3 is TGTGCCGGAGAAGGGGACGACTATGGCTACACCTTC. It translates to CAGEGDDYGYTF.

This clone was counted many times. The V and J genes are TRBV24-1 and TRBJ2-1, with 10 nucleotides matching TRBD2. This CDR3 contains 16 residues. Losses at the gene ends were 4 bases for V and 6 bases for J; bases not matched to a gene: 8. The germline gives CDR1 KGHDR, CDR2 SFDVKD. CDR3 sequence reads: CATSDFASGSLNEQFF. DNA for the CDR3: TGTGCCACCAGTGACTTTGCTAGCGGGAGCCTCAATGAGCAGTTCTTC.

This clone has at least ten counts. The chain joins TRBV6-1 to TRBJ2-5; no clear D. The V gene's germline CDR1 is MNHNS and CDR2 SASEGT. Between the trimmed V and J ends, which lost 1 base and 5 bases, there was a span of 11 bases. The CDR3 has 14 residues. In nucleotides, the CDR3 is TGTGCCAGCAGTGAAGTACTCATCAGGGAGACCCAGTACTTC. Amino acid sequence: CASSEVLIRETQYF.

There are many counts of this clone. The chain combines TRBV2 with TRBJ2-6; weak D call: TRBD1 (5 bases). Germline-derived CDR1 and CDR2 are SNHLY and FYNNEI. This CDR3 is built from 15 residues. V lost 3 bases, J lost 2 bases, and 8 bases lay in between. The DNA of the CDR3 is TGTGCCAGCAGTGAGGAGACAGCTGGGGCCAACGTCCTGACTTTC. Translating gives CASSEETAGANVLTF.

Ten or more counts support this clone. The CDR3: CASSLTGGDGELFF. CDR3 DNA sequence: TGTGCCAGCAGCCTGACAGGGGGAGACGGGGAGCTGTTTTTT. The chain joins TRBV3-1 to TRBJ2-2; TRBD1 aligns across 9 bases. CDR1 and CDR2 from the germline V gene are LGHDT and YNNKEL (reference sequence). This CDR3 spans 14 amino acids. V lost 4 bases and J lost 7; bases outside the gene matches: 4. The full variable domain, in which reference TRBV3-1 and TRBJ2-2 provide the parts outside the CDR3, is DTAVSQTPKYLVTQMGNDKSIKCEQNLGHDTMYWYKQDSKKFLKIMFSYNNKELIINETVPNRFSPKSPDKAHLNLHINSLELGDSAVYFCASSLTGGDGELFFGEGSRLTVL.

This clone was seen repeatedly, ten times or more. The CDR3 DNA is TGTGCCAGCAGCCAAGGGGACAGGGGGTTCGACGAGCAGTACTTC. It specifies CASSQGDRGFDEQYF. V gene TRBV4-2 combines with J gene TRBJ2-7, with TRBD1 matching 11 bases. The CDR3 is made up of 15 amino acids. Germline V gene sequence: CDR1 LGHNA, CDR2 YNFKEQ. Trimming cost V 1 base and J 5 bases; bases outside gene matches: 4.

This clone was detected many times. The chain has TRBV11-2 and TRBJ1-4; 9 bases fit TRBD1. V shed 3 bases, J shed 0 bases, and the junction held 11 bases outside the gene matches. Germline V gives CDR1 SGHAT, CDR2 FQNNGV. There are 19 residues in the CDR3. The DNA for the CDR3 is TGTGCCAGCAGCTTTAGACAGGGGGACCTTAGTGCAACTAATGAAAAACTGTTTTTT. Encoded protein: CASSFRQGDLSATNEKLFF.

This clone was counted at least ten times. The V and J genes are TRBV5-4 and TRBJ2-3; 9 bases are a match to TRBD2. The CDR3 covers 16 residues. Germline lookup yields CDR1 SGHNT and CDR2 YYREEE (reference sequence). J lost 2 bases, V lost 2 bases, and 6 bases had no gene match. The CDR3 loop is CASSFPLAGNTDTQYF. The CDR3 DNA is TGTGCCAGCAGCTTCCCGCTAGCGGGGAACACAGATACGCAGTATTTT.

In DNA, the CDR3 is TGCGCCAGCAGCCAAGGACAGCACGAGCAGTACTTC. As protein: CASSQGQHEQYF. The V gene is TRBV4-1, the J gene TRBJ2-7; tentative D call: TRBD1 (5 bases). Looked up from germline, CDR1 is MGHRA and CDR2 is YSYEKL. The CDR3 is made up of 12 amino acids. V gave up 1 base and J gave up 5 bases, with 6 bases separating them.

This clone was detected many times. V and J are TRBV4-3 and TRBJ1-6; maybe TRBD1 (6 bases). The CDR3 sequence is 16 residues long. CDR1 is LGHNA and CDR2 is YSLEER in the germline V gene. Trimming took off 0 bases at V and 2 bases at J, with 8 bases between the two ends. The CDR3 DNA sequence: TGCGCCAGCAGCCAAGATGACAGGCCCTATAATTCACCCCTCCACTTT. As protein: CASSQDDRPYNSPLHF.

This clone has a count of ten or more. This chain links TRBV6-2 or TRBV6-3 with TRBJ1-5, with D unclear. V was trimmed by 6 bases and J by 4 bases, leaving 13 bases between them. Germline lookup yields CDR1 MNHEY and CDR2 SVGEGT. This CDR3 spans 14 amino acids. The CDR3 loop is CASSGWVNNQPQHF. CDR3 DNA: TGTGCCAGCAGCGGGTGGGTCAATAATCAGCCCCAGCATTTT.